This T cell receptor beta chain was captured by sequencing in a study of shared clonotypes between healthy human individuals. Study-level points and caveats: Incomplete sequencing of sorted subsets was indicated by rarefaction despite large depth. Represented diversity, genetic and exposure-history alike, was limited by few donors.

Only a few counts were recorded for this clone. Its antigen is not known. Profiled with immunoSEQ multiplex PCR; TCRdb holds only in-frame clones, not every one. The sample holds hundreds of thousands of clones, 92% seen once. Naive CD8 cells, CD45RO-negative and positively selected for CCR7, excluded terminally differentiated effector memory CD45RA+ cells. This TCR was sampled from a man aged 25-40 years in good health. Input material: naive CD8+ T cells sorted from blood.

In nucleotides, the CDR3 is TGTGCCAGCAGCGCCCTAGCGGGAGGGTACAATGAGCAGTTCTTC. As protein: CASSALAGGYNEQFF. The V call is TRBV9, the J call TRBJ2-1, with 12 bases matching TRBD2. V was clipped by 3 bases and J by 4 bases; unmatched bases: 2. CDR1 and CDR2 from the germline V gene are SGDLS and YYNGEE. The CDR3 covers 15 residues.